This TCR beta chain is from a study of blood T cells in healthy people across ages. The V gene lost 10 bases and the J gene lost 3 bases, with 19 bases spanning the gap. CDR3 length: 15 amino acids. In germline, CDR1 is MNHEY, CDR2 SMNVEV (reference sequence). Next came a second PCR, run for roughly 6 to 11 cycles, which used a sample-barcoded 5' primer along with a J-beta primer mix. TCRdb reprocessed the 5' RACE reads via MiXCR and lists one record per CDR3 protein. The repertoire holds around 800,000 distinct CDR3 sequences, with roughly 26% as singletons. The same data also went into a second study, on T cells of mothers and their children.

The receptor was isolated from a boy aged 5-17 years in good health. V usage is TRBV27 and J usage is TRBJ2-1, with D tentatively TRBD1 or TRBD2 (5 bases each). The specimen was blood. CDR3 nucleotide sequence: TGTGCCATCTCTAAGGGGACGGGCCTCTACAATGAGCAGTTCTTC. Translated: CAISKGTGLYNEQFF.